Detailed here is one T cell receptor (beta chain). The antigen remains unidentified. This record belongs to a study of cytotoxic CD8 clonotypes in ibrutinib-treated CLL. The wider study: Response samples followed a median about twelve months of treatment, range 6 to 36.

Around 1.8 micrograms of genomic DNA (from cryopreserved PBMCs) were used for TCR beta libraries. Sequencing was performed with immunoSEQ multiplex PCR; in TCRdb, only in-frame clones are kept and a portion is missing. The table lists around 70,000 clones, 75% to 95% of them singletons, with approximately 3.1% in the top ten. General study points: Clonality went up at the time of ibrutinib response, stayed stable in sustained remission, and later dropped back toward its baseline level at progression. Clonality at baseline surpassed age-matched healthy donors and tracked circulating CD8+ T-cell counts.

The sequencing used PBMCs, collected after 12 months of ibrutinib treatment. This receptor was identified in a human donor with chronic lymphocytic leukemia.

CDR3: CASSPLNLQGAQGEQYF. CDR3 coding DNA: TGTGCCAGCTCGCCCCTAAACCTACAGGGGGCGCAGGGCGAGCAGTACTTC. This sequence joins TRBV18 and TRBJ2-7; 9 nucleotides match TRBD1. The CDR3 sequence is 17 residues long. The V gene end was trimmed by 6 bases and the J gene end by 6 bases; junction bases not matched to a gene: 18. CDR1 is KGHSH and CDR2 is LQKENI in the germline V gene.